What follows describes a single T cell receptor beta chain. The antigen is unknown. This entry comes from a study of cytotoxic CD8 clonotypes in ibrutinib-treated CLL. Study overall: IGHV unmutated roughly 17; relapsed/refractory 11; treatment-naive over 14.

General study results and limits: Private clonotypes, not public ones, expanded at ibrutinib response. Clonality rose at ibrutinib response, held steady in sustained remission, and fell toward baseline at progression.

J was trimmed by 2 bases and V by 5 bases; bases with no gene match: 8. This CDR3 has 15 residues. The V gene's germline CDR1 is MDHEN and CDR2 SYDVKM. The data were produced by immunoSEQ multiplex PCR, yet TCRdb's version contains in-frame clones alone and is incomplete. The sample has some 130,000 clones, approximately 83% seen once. This sequence joins TRBV28 and TRBJ1-1; 7 nucleotides agree with TRBD1. The clonotype was recovered from a human donor with chronic lymphocytic leukemia. The sequencing used PBMCs, collected after 24 months of ibrutinib treatment. The DNA of the CDR3 is TGTGCCAGCAGTCGCCCTGGGACAGCCAACACTGAAGCTTTCTTT. It encodes CASSRPGTANTEAFF. Complete variable domain (other parts from reference TRBV28 and TRBJ1-1): DVKVTQSSRYLVKRTGEKVFLECVQDMDHENMFWYRQDPGLGLRLIYFSYDVKMKEKGDIPEGYSVSREKKERFSLILESASTNQTSMYLCASSRPGTANTEAFFGQGTRLTVV.